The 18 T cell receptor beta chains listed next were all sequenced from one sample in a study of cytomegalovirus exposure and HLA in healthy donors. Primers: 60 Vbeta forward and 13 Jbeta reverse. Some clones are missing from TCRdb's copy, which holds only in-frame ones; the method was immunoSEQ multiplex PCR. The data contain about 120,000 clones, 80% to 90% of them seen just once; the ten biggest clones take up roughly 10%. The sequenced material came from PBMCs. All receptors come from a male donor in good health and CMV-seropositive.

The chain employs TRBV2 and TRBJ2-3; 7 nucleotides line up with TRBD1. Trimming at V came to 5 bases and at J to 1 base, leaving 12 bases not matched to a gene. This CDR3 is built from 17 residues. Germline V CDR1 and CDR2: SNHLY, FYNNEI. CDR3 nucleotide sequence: TGTGCCAGCAGTTCACTACAGGGGTATTCTGGCACAGATACGCAGTATTTT. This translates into CASSSLQGYSGTDTQYF.

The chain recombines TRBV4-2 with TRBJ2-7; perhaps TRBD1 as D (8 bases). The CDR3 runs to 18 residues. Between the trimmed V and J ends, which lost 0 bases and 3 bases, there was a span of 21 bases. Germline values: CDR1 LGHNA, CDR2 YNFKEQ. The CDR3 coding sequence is TGTGCCAGCAGCCAAGATCCACAGGGGGGGGTGGGGGACTACGAGCAGTACTTC. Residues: CASSQDPQGGVGDYEQYF.

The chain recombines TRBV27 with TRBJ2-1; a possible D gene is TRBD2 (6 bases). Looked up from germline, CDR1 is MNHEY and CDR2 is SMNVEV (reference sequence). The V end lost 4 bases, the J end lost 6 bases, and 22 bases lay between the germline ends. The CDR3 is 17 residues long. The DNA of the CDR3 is TGTGCCAGCAGTTCCAATCTACTAAGCGGAGGGTCCAATGAGCAGTTCTTC. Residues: CASSSNLLSGGSNEQFF.

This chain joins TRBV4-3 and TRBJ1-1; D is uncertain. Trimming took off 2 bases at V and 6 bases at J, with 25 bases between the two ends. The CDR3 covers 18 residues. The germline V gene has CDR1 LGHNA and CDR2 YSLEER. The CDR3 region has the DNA TGCGCCAGCAGCCAATCGATCGTTCGGTCGGGGAGTGAGTCTGAAGCTTTCTTT. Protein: CASSQSIVRSGSESEAFF.

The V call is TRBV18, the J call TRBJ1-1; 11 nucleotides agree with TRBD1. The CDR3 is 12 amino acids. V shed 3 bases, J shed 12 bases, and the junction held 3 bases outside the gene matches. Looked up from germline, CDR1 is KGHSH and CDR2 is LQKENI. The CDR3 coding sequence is TGTGCCAGCTCACCCGGGACAGGGGGAACTTTCTTT. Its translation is CASSPGTGGTFF. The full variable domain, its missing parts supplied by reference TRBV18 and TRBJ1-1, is NAGVMQNPRHLVRRRGQEARLRCSPMKGHSHVYWYRQLPEEGLKFMVYLQKENIIDESGMPKERFSAEFPKEGPSILRIQQVVRGDSAAYFCASSPGTGGTFFGQGTRLTVV.

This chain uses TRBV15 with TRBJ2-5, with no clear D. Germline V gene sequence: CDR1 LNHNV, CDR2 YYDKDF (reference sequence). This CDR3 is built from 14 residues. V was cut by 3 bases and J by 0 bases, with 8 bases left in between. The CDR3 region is CATSSPPYQETQYF. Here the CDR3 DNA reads TGTGCCACCAGCAGTCCCCCGTACCAAGAGACCCAGTACTTC.

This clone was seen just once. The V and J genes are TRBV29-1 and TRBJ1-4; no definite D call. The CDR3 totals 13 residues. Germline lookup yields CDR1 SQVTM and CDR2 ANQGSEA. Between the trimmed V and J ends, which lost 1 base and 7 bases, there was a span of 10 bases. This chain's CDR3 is CSVEVEGGEKLFF. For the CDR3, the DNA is TGCAGCGTTGAAGTGGAGGGCGGTGAAAAACTGTTTTTT.

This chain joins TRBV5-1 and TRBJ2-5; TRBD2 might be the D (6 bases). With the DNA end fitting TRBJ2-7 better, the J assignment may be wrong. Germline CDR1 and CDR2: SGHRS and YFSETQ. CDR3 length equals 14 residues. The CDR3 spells CASSLSGTRDEQYF. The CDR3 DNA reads TGCGCCAGCAGCTTGTCCGGGACTCGAGACGAGCAGTACTTC.

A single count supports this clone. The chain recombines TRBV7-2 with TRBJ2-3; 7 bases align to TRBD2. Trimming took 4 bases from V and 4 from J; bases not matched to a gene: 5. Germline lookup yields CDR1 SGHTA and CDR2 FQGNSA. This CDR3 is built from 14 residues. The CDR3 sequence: CASSYLRGADTQYF. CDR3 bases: TGTGCCAGCAGCTACCTTCGGGGGGCAGATACGCAGTATTTT.

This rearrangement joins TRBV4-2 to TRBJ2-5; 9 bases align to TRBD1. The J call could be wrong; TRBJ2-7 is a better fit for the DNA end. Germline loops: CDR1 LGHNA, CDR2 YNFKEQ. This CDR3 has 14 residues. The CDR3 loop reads CASSQGTGVYEQYF. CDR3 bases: TGTGCCAGCAGCCAAGGGACAGGGGTTTACGAGCAGTACTTC.

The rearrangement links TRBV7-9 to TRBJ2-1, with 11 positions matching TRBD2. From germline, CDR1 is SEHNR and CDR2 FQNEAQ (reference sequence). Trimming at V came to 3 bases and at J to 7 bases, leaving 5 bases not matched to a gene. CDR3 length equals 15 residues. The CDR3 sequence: CASSFTSGSMNEQFF. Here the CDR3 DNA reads TGTGCCAGCAGCTTCACTAGCGGGAGTATGAATGAGCAGTTCTTC.

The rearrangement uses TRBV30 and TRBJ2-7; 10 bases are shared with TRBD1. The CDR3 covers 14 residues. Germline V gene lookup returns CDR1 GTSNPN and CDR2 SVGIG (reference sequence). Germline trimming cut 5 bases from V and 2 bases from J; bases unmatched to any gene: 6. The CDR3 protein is CAWAPGQGTYEQYF. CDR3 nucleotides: TGTGCCTGGGCACCGGGACAGGGGACCTACGAGCAGTACTTC.

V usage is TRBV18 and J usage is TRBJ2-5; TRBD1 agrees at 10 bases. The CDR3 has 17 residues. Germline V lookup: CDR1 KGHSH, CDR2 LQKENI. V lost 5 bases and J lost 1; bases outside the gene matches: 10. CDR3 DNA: TGTGCCAGCTCAGCGGACTATGACAGGGGGCCCCAAGAGACCCAGTACTTC. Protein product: CASSADYDRGPQETQYF.

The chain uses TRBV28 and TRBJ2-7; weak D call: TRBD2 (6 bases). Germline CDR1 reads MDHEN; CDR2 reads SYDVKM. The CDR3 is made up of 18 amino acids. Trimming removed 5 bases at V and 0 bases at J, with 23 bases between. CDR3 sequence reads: CASSPHPAAGLYSYEQYF. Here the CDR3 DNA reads TGTGCCAGCAGTCCCCACCCCGCGGCGGGACTCTACTCCTACGAGCAGTACTTC.

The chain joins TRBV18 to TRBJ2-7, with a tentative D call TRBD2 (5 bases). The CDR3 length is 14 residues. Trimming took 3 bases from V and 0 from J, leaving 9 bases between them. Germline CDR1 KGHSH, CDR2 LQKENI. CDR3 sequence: CASSPLADSYEQYF. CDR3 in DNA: TGTGCCAGCTCACCGCTAGCTGACTCCTACGAGCAGTACTTC.

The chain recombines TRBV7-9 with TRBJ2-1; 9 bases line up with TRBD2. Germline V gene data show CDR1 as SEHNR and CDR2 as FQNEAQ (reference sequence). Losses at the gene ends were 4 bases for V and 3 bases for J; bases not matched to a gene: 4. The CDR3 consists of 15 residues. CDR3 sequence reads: CASSSSREGYNEQFF. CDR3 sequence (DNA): TGTGCCAGCAGCTCCTCGCGGGAGGGCTACAATGAGCAGTTCTTC.

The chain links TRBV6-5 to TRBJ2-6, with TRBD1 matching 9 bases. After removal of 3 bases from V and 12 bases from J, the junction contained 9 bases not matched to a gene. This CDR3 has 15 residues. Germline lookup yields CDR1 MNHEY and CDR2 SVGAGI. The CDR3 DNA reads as TGTGCCAGCAGTTATTATGGGACAGGGATCAGCGTCCTGACTTTC. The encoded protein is CASSYYGTGISVLTF.

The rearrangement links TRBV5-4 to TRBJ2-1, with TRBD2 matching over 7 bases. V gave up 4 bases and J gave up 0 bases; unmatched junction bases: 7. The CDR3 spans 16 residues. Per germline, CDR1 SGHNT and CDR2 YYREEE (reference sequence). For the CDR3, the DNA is TGTGCCAGCAGCCCTACCCTAGCGGACTCCTACAATGAGCAGTTCTTC. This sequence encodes CASSPTLADSYNEQFF.